This section outlines one TCR beta chain sequence together with its context. Sequenced by immunoSEQ multiplex PCR; TCRdb stores in-frame clones only, minus some. The sample consists of roughly 230,000 clones, 65% to 90% of them appearing once. The data stem from a study of blood T cell repertoires in COVID-19. Germline V gives CDR1 MGHDK, CDR2 SYGVNS. The V and J ends lost 4 bases and 4 bases, in that order; junction bases with no gene match: 5. The CDR3 is 14 residues long. The receptor was isolated from a man aged 45-65 years with COVID-19, enrolled during active disease. The genes are TRBV25-1 and TRBJ2-7, with 9 bases fitting TRBD1. Material: peripheral blood. CDR3 residues: CASSGRDRVYEQYF. CDR3 nucleotides: TGTGCCAGCAGTGGCCGGGACAGGGTTTACGAGCAGTACTTC.